Listed here are 21 T cell receptor beta chains from one sample, sequenced in a study of cytomegalovirus exposure and HLA in healthy donors. 60 Vbeta and 13 Jbeta primers were used in PCR. Only in-frame clones appear in the TCRdb table, and some are missing; sequencing was by immunoSEQ multiplex PCR. Of some 90,000 clones listed, about 70% are singletons. The sequenced sample was PBMCs. The source is a man in his 60s in good health and CMV-seronegative.

The genes are TRBV5-1 and TRBJ2-2; possible D gene TRBD1, 6 bases. This CDR3 comprises 15 residues. Germline V gene sequence: CDR1 SGHRS, CDR2 YFSETQ. V shed 4 bases and J shed 1 base, with 11 bases lying between them. The CDR3 sequence: CASSDPGQNTGELFF. The CDR3 DNA sequence: TGCGCCAGCAGCGATCCGGGACAGAACACCGGGGAGCTGTTTTTT.

The J gene is TRBJ2-2, the V gene TRBV5-5; a possible D gene is TRBD1 (6 bases). The CDR3 is made up of 16 amino acids. Trimming shortened V by 2 bases and J by 2 bases, and 13 bases separated the two germline ends. From germline, CDR1 is SGHKS and CDR2 YYEKEE (reference sequence). CDR3 sequence (DNA): TGTGCCAGCAGCTTTTCCGCAGGGACAAACACCGGGGAGCTGTTTTTT. Protein product: CASSFSAGTNTGELFF.

This clone was seen only a few times. The genes are TRBV29-1 and TRBJ2-5; the D is unclear. The CDR3 consists of 14 residues. CDR1 is SQVTM and CDR2 is ANQGSEA in the germline V gene. Trimming cost V 2 bases and J 3 bases, with 13 bases left between them. CDR3 sequence reads: CSVELPGWEETQYF. The CDR3 coding sequence is TGCAGCGTTGAATTACCAGGTTGGGAAGAGACCCAGTACTTC. The full variable domain, completed using reference TRBV29-1 and TRBJ2-5, is SAVISQKPSRDICQRGTSLTIQCQVDSQVTMMFWYRQQPGQSLTLIATANQGSEATYESGFVIDKFPISRPNLTFSTLTVSNMSPEDSSIYLCSVELPGWEETQYFGPGTRLLVL.

The chain links TRBV6-5 to TRBJ2-7; 10 bases match TRBD1. The CDR3 length is 15 residues. From germline, CDR1 is MNHEY and CDR2 SVGAGI. Trimming at V came to 7 bases and at J to 2 bases, leaving 8 bases not matched to a gene. CDR3 in amino acids: CASTSDGTGAYEQYF. CDR3 DNA: TGTGCCAGCACCTCAGACGGGACAGGGGCCTACGAGCAGTACTTC.

The chain uses TRBV6-5 and TRBJ1-2; weak D call: TRBD1 (6 bases). Germline V lookup: CDR1 MNHEY, CDR2 SVGAGI. This CDR3 contains 12 residues. Trimming left V 5 bases short and J 3 bases short, with 7 bases between. Here the CDR3 DNA reads TGTGCCAGCAGTGAGGGGGACTATGGCTACACCTTC. Its translation is CASSEGDYGYTF.

The genes are TRBV6-1 and TRBJ2-7; the match to TRBD1 covers 8 bases. Germline CDR1 and CDR2: MNHNS and SASEGT. The CDR3 length is 15 residues. The V and J ends lost 6 bases and 3 bases, in that order; junction bases with no gene match: 10. CDR3 loop: CASSPSGTGVYEQYF. The CDR3 bases are TGTGCCAGCAGCCCGTCCGGGACAGGCGTCTACGAGCAGTACTTC.

The V gene is TRBV19, the J gene TRBJ2-3; 8 nucleotides align to TRBD1. The CDR3 has 16 amino acids. Germline V lookup: CDR1 LNHDA, CDR2 SQIVND (reference sequence). The junction had 8 bases not matched to a gene; V was cut back by 5 bases and J by 1 base. The CDR3 DNA follows: TGTGCCAGTAGTCAATCCAGGGGGCTGGGCACAGATACGCAGTATTTT. Translation: CASSQSRGLGTDTQYF. Full variable domain (outside the CDR3, taken from reference TRBV19 and TRBJ2-3): DGGITQSPKYLFRKEGQNVTLSCEQNLNHDAMYWYRQDPGQGLRLIYYSQIVNDFQKGDIAEGYSVSREKKESFPLTVTSAQKNPTAFYLCASSQSRGLGTDTQYFGPGTRLTVL.

This clone turned up a few times. This rearrangement joins TRBV25-1 to TRBJ1-2, with D possibly TRBD1 on 6 matching bases. V was cut by 2 bases and J by 5 bases, with 9 bases left in between. The CDR3 totals 13 residues. CDR1 and CDR2 (germline): MGHDK, SYGVNS. Written as DNA, the CDR3 is TGTGCCAGCAGTGAAGTTCAGGGGTATGGCTACACCTTC. Translation gives CASSEVQGYGYTF.

This clone was found a few times. This chain's CDR3 is CASRFTGEDGYTF. The CDR3 DNA is TGTGCCAGCAGATTTACAGGGGAGGATGGCTACACCTTC. V and J are TRBV7-9 and TRBJ1-2, with 7 nucleotides matching TRBD1. There are 13 residues in the CDR3. Germline-derived CDR1 and CDR2 are SEHNR and FQNEAQ (reference sequence). V trimming: 6 bases; J trimming: 6 bases; junction bases outside the gene matches: 7.

This chain links TRBV19 with TRBJ2-1; TRBD1 is a possible D gene (6 bases). This CDR3 spans 12 amino acids. Germline V lookup: CDR1 LNHDA, CDR2 SQIVND (reference sequence). Trimming left V 6 bases short and J 9 bases short, with 12 bases between. The DNA for the CDR3 is TGTGCCAGTAGCAAACAGGGTTTTGAGCAGTTCTTC. It specifies CASSKQGFEQFF.

The V gene is TRBV7-2, the J gene TRBJ2-7, with D hard to call. This CDR3 spans 13 amino acids. Between the trimmed V and J ends, which lost 4 bases and 6 bases, there was a span of 13 bases. The germline CDR1 and CDR2 sequences are SGHTA and FQGNSA. The CDR3 spells CASSSLTSGEQYF. CDR3 in DNA: TGTGCCAGCAGCTCCCTAACCTCAGGCGAGCAGTACTTC.

This clone was counted a few times. V gene TRBV5-1 combines with J gene TRBJ2-1; unclear D gene. CDR3 length: 15 residues. The V end lost 4 bases, the J end lost 5 bases, and 16 bases lay between the germline ends. Germline V lookup: CDR1 SGHRS, CDR2 YFSETQ. The CDR3 loop is CASSPTQLGHNEQFF. In DNA, the CDR3 is TGCGCCAGCAGCCCCACCCAGCTAGGTCACAATGAGCAGTTCTTC. Full variable domain (remainder filled in from reference TRBV5-1 and TRBJ2-1): KAGVTQTPRYLIKTRGQQVTLSCSPISGHRSVSWYQQTPGQGLQFLFEYFSETQRNKGNFPGRFSGRQFSNSRSEMNVSTLELGDSALYLCASSPTQLGHNEQFFGPGTRLTVL.

The gene calls are TRBV7-8 and TRBJ1-5; 10 nucleotides match TRBD1. Per germline, CDR1 SGHVS and CDR2 FQNEAQ. This CDR3 is 16 amino acids long. The J segment lost 4 bases and the V segment lost 2 bases, leaving 5 bases of the junction unmatched. The CDR3 region is CASSLYRDRGNQPQHF. The DNA for the CDR3 is TGTGCCAGCAGCTTATACCGGGACAGGGGAAATCAGCCCCAGCATTTT.

This chain links TRBV23-1 with TRBJ2-7; D remains ambiguous. TRBV23-1 is an ORF; its function is uncertain. The CDR3 runs to 12 residues. The germline V and J ends were trimmed by 4 bases and 3 bases, with 7 bases remaining between them. The CDR3 sequence: CASSPVRYEQYF. CDR3 bases: TGCGCCAGCAGTCCGGTGCGCTACGAGCAGTACTTC.

The chain combines TRBV4-2 with TRBJ2-2; 10 bases line up with TRBD2. With 3 bases clipped from V and 1 base from J, the junction kept 8 bases outside the gene matches. The CDR3 covers 18 residues. CDR1 is LGHNA, CDR2 YNFKEQ, per germline. As DNA, the CDR3 is TGTGCCAGCAGCCATAGGACTAGCGGACCCGGGAACACCGGGGAGCTGTTTTTT. This translates into CASSHRTSGPGNTGELFF.

The V gene is TRBV15, the J gene TRBJ2-7; 7 nucleotides align to TRBD1. V shed 4 bases and J 0 bases; nucleotides not matched to a gene: 9. The CDR3 extends over 16 amino acids. In germline, CDR1 is LNHNV, CDR2 YYDKDF (reference sequence). In DNA form, the CDR3 reads TGTGCCACCAGCACCCCTAGGACAGGTGGCTCCTACGAGCAGTACTTC. Protein product: CATSTPRTGGSYEQYF.

J is TRBJ2-3 and V is TRBV12-5; possibly TRBD2 for D (5 bases). V was pared by 3 bases and J by 1 base, with 8 bases between. The CDR3 has 14 residues. Germline V gives CDR1 LGHNT, CDR2 FRNRAP. Written as DNA, the CDR3 is TGTGCTAGTGGTTTCCTCGGGGGCACAGATACGCAGTATTTT. Translating gives CASGFLGGTDTQYF.

This clone appeared a few times. V gene TRBV6-4 combines with J gene TRBJ1-1, with D uncertain. V was shortened by 6 bases and J by 4 bases, with 12 bases between the two germline ends. Germline V lookup: CDR1 MRHNA, CDR2 SNTAGT. The CDR3 has 13 residues. The CDR3, as DNA: TGTGCCAGCAGGAGAACAGTCCTCACTGAAGCTTTCTTT. Translating it yields CASRRTVLTEAFF.

This chain joins TRBV9 and TRBJ1-2, with 10 positions matching TRBD1. CDR1 is SGDLS, CDR2 YYNGEE, per germline. The CDR3 is made up of 17 amino acids. Trimming at V came to 4 bases and at J to 0 bases, leaving 9 bases not matched to a gene. The CDR3 loop reads CASSFRQGALPNYGYTF. The CDR3 nucleotides read TGTGCCAGCAGCTTCCGACAGGGGGCACTTCCTAACTATGGCTACACCTTC.

CDR3 sequence: CASSARTGGSAEAFF. CDR3 DNA sequence: TGTGCCAGCAGCGCCCGCACAGGGGGTAGCGCTGAAGCTTTCTTT. This rearrangement joins TRBV11-2 to TRBJ1-1, with 8 positions matching TRBD1. There are 15 residues in the CDR3. Germline CDR1 and CDR2: SGHAT and FQNNGV. Trimming took 5 bases from V and 6 from J; bases not matched to a gene: 11. Supplemented by reference TRBV11-2 and TRBJ1-1, the full variable domain reads EAGVAQSPRYKIIEKRQSVAFWCNPISGHATLYWYQQILGQGPKLLIQFQNNGVVDDSQLPKDRFSAERLKGVDSTLKIQPAKLEDSAVYLCASSARTGGSAEAFFGQGTRLTVV.

This clone was recorded a few times. The V and J genes are TRBV28 and TRBJ1-5; tentatively, D is TRBD1 (6 bases). The J call may be mistaken, given a closer DNA end match to TRBJ2-3. Germline values: CDR1 MDHEN, CDR2 SYDVKM. The CDR3 totals 13 residues. CDR3 protein: CASSRGFNQPQYF. Written as DNA, the CDR3 is TGTGCCAGCAGCAGGGGCTTCAATCAGCCCCAGTATTTT.